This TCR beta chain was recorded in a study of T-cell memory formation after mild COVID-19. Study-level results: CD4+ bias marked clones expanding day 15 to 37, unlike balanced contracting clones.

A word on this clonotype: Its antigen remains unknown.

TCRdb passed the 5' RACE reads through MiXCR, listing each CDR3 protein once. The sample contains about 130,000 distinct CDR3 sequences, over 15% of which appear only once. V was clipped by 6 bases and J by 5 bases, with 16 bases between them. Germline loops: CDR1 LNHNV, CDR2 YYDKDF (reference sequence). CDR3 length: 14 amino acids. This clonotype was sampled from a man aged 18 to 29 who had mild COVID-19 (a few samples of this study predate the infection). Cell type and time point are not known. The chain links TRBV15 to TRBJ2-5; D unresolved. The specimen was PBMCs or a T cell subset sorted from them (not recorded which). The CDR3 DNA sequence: TGTGCCACCAGGAGAAGTGAATTACGGGAGACCCAGTACTTC. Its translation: CATRRSELRETQYF.